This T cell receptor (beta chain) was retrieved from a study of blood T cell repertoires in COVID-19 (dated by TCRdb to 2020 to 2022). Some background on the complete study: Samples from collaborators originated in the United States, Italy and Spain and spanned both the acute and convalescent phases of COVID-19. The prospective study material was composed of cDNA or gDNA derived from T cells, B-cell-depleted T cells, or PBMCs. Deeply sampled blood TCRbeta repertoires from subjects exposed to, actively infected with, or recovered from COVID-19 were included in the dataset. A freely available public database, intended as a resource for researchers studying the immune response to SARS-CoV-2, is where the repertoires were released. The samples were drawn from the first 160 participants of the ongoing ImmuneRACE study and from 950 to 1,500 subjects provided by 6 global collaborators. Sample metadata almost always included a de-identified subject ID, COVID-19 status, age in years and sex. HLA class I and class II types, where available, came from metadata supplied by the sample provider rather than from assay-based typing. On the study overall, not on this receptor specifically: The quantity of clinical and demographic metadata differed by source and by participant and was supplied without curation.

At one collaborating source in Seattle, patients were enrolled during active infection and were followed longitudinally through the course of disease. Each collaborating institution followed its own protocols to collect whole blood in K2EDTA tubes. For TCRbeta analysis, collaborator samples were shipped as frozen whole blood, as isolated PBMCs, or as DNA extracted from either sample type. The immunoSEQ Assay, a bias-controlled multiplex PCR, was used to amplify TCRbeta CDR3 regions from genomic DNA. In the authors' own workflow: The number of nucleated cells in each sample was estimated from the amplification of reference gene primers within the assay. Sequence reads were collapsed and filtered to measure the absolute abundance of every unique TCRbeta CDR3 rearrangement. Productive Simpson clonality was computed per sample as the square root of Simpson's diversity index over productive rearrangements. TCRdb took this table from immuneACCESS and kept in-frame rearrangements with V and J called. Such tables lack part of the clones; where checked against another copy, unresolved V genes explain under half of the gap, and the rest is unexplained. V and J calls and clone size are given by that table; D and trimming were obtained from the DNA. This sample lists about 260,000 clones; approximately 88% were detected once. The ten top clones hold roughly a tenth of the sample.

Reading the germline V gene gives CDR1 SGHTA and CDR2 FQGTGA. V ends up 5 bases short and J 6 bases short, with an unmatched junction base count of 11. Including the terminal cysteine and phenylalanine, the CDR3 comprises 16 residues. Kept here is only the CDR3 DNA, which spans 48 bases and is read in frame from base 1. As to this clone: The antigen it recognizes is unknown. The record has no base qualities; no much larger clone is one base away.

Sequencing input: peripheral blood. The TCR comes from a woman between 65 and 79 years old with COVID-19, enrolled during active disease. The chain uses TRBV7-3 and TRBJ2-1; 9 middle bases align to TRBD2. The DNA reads TGTGCCAGCAGCACTAAAGGCGGGAGGGCCCCCAATGAGCAGTTCTTC. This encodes CASSTKGGRAPNEQFF.